Here is one TCR beta chain with its context. Only patients with spare fresh-frozen tumor and over two years of follow-up were included. Germline V gene sequence: CDR1 SGHRS, CDR2 YFSETQ. The V end was cut by 3 bases, the J end by 1 base, with 16 bases between. There are 16 residues in the CDR3. The data stem from a study of glioma-infiltrating T cells after dendritic cell vaccination. Using immunoSEQ multiplex PCR, the repertoire was profiled, and TCRdb retains in-frame clones only, with some absent. The top ten clones hold around 1.9% of a sample with tens of thousands of clones, about 80% of them seen once.

The chain links TRBV5-1 to TRBJ2-5; D possibly corresponds to TRBD1 (6 bases). This TCR was sampled from a human donor with glioblastoma. Specimen: blood, collected before dendritic cell vaccination. The CDR3 sequence is CASSWMGHPAQETQYF. CDR3 in DNA: TGCGCCAGCAGCTGGATGGGACACCCAGCCCAAGAGACCCAGTACTTC. The full variable domain, in which reference TRBV5-1 and TRBJ2-5 provide the parts outside the CDR3, is KAGVTQTPRYLIKTRGQQVTLSCSPISGHRSVSWYQQTPGQGLQFLFEYFSETQRNKGNFPGRFSGRQFSNSRSEMNVSTLELGDSALYLCASSWMGHPAQETQYFGPGTRLLVL.